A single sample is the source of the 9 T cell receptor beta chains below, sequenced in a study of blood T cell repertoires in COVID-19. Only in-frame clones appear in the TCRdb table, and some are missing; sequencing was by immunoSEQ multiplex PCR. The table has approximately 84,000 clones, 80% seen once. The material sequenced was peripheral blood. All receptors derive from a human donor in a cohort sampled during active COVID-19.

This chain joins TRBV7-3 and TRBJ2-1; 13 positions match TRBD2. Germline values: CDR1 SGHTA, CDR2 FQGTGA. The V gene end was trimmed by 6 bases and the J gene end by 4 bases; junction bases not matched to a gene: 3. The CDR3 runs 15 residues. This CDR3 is CASSLLAGGYNEQFF. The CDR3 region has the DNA TGTGCCAGCAGTCTACTAGCGGGGGGGTACAATGAGCAGTTCTTC.

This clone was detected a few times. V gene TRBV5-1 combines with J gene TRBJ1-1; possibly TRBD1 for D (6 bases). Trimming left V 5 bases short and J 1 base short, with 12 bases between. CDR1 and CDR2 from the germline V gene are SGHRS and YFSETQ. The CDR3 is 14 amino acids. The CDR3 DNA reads TGCGCCAGCAGTTGGGGGCCAGCGAACACTGAAGCTTTCTTT. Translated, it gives CASSWGPANTEAFF.

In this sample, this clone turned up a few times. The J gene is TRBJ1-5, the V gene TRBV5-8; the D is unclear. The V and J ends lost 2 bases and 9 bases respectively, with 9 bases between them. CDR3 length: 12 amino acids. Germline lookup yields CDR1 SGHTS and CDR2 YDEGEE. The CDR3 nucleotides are TGTGCCAGCAGCTTACCGGGAGCGCCCCAGCATTTT. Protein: CASSLPGAPQHF. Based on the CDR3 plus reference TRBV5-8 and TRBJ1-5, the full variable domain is EAGVTQSPTHLIKTRGQQATLRCSPISGHTSVYWYQQALGLGLQFLLWYDEGEERNRGNFPPRFSGRQFPNYSSELNVNALELEDSALYLCASSLPGAPQHFGDGTRLSIL.

Here the CDR3 DNA reads TGTGCCAGCAGCTTACAGGGTAACACTGAAGCTTTCTTT. Translating gives CASSLQGNTEAFF. The chain couples TRBV7-9 to TRBJ1-1; weak D call: TRBD1 (5 bases). CDR3 length: 13 amino acids. The V end was cut by 2 bases, the J end by 2 bases, with 6 bases between. The germline CDR1 and CDR2 sequences are SEHNR and FQNEAQ (reference sequence). Complete variable domain (other parts from reference TRBV7-9 and TRBJ1-1): DTGVSQNPRHKITKRGQNVTFRCDPISEHNRLYWYRQTLGQGPEFLTYFQNEAQLEKSRLLSDRFSAERPKGSFSTLEIQRTEQGDSAMYLCASSLQGNTEAFFGQGTRLTVV.

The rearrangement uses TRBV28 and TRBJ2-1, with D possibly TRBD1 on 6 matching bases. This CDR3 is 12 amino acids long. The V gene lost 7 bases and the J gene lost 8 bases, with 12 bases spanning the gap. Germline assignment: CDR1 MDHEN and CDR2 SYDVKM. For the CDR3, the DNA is TGTGCCAGCACCCCTCAGGGGTATGAGCAGTTCTTC. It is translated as CASTPQGYEQFF.

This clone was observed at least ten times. CDR3 residues: CASSFALRERGILRKQYF. The CDR3 nucleotides read TGTGCCAGCAGTTTCGCGCTCAGGGAGCGGGGGATCTTAAGAAAGCAGTACTTC. The chain carries TRBV27 and TRBJ2-7, with TRBD2 matching over 8 bases. V dropped 3 bases and J dropped 8; count of bases not matched to a gene: 21. In germline, CDR1 is MNHEY, CDR2 SMNVEV (reference sequence). The CDR3 consists of 18 residues.

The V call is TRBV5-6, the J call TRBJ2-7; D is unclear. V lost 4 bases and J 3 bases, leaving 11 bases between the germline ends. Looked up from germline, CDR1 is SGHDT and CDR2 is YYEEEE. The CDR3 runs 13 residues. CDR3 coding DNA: TGTGCCAGCAGCCTGGAGAGGCGCTACGAGCAGTACTTC. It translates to CASSLERRYEQYF. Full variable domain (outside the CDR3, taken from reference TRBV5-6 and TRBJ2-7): DAGVTQSPTHLIKTRGQQVTLRCSPKSGHDTVSWYQQALGQGPQFIFQYYEEEERQRGNFPDRFSGHQFPNYSSELNVNALLLGDSALYLCASSLERRYEQYFGPGTRLTVT.

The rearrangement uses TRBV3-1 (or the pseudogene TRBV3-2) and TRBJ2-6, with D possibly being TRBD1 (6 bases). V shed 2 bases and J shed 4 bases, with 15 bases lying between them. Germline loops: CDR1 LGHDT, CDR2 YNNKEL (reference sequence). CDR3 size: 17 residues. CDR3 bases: TGTGCCAGCAGCCAAAATTTTCAGGGGACCGGGGCCAACGTCCTGACTTTC. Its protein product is CASSQNFQGTGANVLTF.

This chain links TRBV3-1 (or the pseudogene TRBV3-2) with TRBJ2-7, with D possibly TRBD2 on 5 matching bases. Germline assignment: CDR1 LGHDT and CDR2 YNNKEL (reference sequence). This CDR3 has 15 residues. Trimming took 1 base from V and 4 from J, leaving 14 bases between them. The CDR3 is CASSQGGSGSYEQYF. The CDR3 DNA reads TGTGCCAGCAGCCAAGGTGGGAGCGGTTCTTACGAGCAGTACTTC.